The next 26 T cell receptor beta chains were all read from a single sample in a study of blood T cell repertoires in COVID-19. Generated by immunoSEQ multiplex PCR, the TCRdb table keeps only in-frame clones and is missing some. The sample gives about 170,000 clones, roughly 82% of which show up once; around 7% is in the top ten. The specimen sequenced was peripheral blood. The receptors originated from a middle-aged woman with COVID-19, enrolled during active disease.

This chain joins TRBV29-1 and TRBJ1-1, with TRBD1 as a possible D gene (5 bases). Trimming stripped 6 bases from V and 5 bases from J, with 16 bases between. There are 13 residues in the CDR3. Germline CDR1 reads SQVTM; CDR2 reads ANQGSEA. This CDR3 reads CSVRRQEGTEAFF. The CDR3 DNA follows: TGCAGCGTCCGTCGGCAGGAGGGGACTGAAGCTTTCTTT. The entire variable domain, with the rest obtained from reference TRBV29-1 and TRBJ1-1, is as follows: SAVISQKPSRDICQRGTSLTIQCQVDSQVTMMFWYRQQPGQSLTLIATANQGSEATYESGFVIDKFPISRPNLTFSTLTVSNMSPEDSSIYLCSVRRQEGTEAFFGQGTRLTVV.

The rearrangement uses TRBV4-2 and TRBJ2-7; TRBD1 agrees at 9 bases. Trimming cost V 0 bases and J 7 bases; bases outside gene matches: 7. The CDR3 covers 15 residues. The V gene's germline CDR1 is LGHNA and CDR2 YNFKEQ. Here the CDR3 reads CASSQDGQGKGEQYF. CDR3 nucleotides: TGTGCCAGCAGCCAAGACGGACAGGGGAAAGGGGAGCAGTACTTC.

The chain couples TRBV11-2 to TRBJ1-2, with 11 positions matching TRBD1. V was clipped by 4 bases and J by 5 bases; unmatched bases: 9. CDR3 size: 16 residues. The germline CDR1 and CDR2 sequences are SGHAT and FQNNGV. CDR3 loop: CASSYRTGGLGYGYTF. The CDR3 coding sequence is TGTGCCAGCAGCTATAGGACAGGGGGCTTGGGGTATGGCTACACCTTC.

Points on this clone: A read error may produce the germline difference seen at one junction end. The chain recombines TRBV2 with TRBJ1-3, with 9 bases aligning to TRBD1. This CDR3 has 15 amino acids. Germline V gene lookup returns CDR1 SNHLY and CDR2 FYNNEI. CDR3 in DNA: TGTACCAGCAGTCCGGGACAGGGAGGCAGAAACACCATATATTTT. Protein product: CTSSPGQGGRNTIYF.

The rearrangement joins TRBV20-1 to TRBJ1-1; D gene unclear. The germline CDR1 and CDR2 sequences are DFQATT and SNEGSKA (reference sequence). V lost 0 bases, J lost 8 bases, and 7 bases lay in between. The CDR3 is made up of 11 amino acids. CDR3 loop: CSARDILEAFF. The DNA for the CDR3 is TGCAGTGCTAGAGATATTCTAGAAGCTTTCTTT.

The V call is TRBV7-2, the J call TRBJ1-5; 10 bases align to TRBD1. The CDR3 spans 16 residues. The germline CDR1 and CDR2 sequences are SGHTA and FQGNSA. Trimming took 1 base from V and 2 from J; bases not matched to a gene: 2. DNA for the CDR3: TGTGCCAGCAGCTTAGTCGGGACAGGGGGCAATCAGCCCCAGCATTTT. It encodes CASSLVGTGGNQPQHF. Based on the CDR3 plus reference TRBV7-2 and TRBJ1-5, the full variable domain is GAGVSQSPSNKVTEKGKDVELRCDPISGHTALYWYRQSLGQGLEFLIYFQGNSAPDKSGLPSDRFSAERTGGSVSTLTIQRTQQEDSAVYLCASSLVGTGGNQPQHFGDGTRLSIL.

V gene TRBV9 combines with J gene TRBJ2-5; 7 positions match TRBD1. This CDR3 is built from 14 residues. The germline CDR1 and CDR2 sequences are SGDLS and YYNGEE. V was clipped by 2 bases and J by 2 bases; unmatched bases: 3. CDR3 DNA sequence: TGTGCCAGCAGCGTGGCAGGGGGTCAAGAGACCCAGTACTTC. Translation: CASSVAGGQETQYF.

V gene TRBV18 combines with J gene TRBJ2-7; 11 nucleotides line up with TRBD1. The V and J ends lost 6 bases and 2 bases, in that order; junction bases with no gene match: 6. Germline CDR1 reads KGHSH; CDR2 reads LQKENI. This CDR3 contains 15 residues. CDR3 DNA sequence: TGTGCCAGCTCCAACGGGGGACAGGGGGCCTACGAGCAGTACTTC. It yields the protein CASSNGGQGAYEQYF.

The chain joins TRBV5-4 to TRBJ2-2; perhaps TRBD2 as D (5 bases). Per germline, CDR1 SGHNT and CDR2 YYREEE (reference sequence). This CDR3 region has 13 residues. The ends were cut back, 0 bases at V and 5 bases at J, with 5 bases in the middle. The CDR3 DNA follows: TGTGCCAGCAGCTTGGGCGGGACCGGGGAGCTGTTTTTT. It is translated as CASSLGGTGELFF.

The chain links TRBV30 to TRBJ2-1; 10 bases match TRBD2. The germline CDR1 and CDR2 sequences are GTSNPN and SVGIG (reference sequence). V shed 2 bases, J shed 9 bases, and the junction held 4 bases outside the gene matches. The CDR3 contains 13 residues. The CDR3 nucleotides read TGTGCCTGGAGTTGGAAGCGGGAGGGTGAGCAGTTCTTC. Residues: CAWSWKREGEQFF. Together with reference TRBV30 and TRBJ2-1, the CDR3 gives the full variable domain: SQTIHQWPATLVQPVGSPLSLECTVEGTSNPNLYWYRQAAGRGLQLLFYSVGIGQISSEVPQNLSASRPQDRQFILSSKKLLLSDSGFYLCAWSWKREGEQFFGPGTRLTVL.

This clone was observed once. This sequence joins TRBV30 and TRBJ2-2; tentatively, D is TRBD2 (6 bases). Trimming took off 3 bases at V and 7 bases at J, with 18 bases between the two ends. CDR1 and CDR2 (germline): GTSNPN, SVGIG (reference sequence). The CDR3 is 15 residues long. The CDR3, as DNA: TGTGCCTGGAGGGAGCAGACAATCGGGGGCGGGGAGCTGTTTTTT. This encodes CAWREQTIGGGELFF.

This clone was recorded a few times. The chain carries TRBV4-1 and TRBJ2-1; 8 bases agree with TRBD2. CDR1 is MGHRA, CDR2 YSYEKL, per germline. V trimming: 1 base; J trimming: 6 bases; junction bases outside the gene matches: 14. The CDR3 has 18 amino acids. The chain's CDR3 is CASSQGGRWGTRGNEQFF. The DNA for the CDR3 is TGCGCCAGCAGCCAAGGTGGACGGTGGGGGACTAGGGGCAATGAGCAGTTCTTC.

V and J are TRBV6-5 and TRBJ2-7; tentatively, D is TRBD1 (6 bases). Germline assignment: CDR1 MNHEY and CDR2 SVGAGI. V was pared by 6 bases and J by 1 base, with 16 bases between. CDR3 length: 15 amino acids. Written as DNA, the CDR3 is TGTGCCAGCAGCCTCCACTCCAGGGGATCCTACGAGCAGTACGTC. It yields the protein CASSLHSRGSYEQYV.

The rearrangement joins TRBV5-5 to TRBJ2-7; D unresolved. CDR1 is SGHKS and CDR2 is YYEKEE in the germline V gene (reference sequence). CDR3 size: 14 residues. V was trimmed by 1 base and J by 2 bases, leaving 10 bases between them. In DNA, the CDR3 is TGTGCCAGCAGCTTGTCTCCGAGCGCCTACGAGCAGTACGTC. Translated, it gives CASSLSPSAYEQYV.

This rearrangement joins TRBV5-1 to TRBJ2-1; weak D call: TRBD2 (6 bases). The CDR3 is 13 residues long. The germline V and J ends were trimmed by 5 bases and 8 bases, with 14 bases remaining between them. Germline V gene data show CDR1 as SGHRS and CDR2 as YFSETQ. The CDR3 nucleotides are TGCGCCAGCAGGGTTAGTAGCGGCTATGAGCAGTTCTTC. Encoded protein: CASRVSSGYEQFF.

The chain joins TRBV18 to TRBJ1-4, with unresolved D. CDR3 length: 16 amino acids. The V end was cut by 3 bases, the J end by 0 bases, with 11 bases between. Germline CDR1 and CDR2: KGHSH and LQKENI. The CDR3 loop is CASSPSPPTTNEKLFF. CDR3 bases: TGTGCCAGCTCACCTTCCCCACCTACAACTAATGAAAAACTGTTTTTT.

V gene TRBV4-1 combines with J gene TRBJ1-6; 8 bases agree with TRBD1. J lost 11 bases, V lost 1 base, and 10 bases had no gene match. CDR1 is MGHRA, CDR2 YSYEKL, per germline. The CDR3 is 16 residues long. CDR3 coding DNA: TGCGCCAGCAGCCAAGTTCGCAGGGGGCGAATGGCACCCCTCCACTTT. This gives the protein CASSQVRRGRMAPLHF.

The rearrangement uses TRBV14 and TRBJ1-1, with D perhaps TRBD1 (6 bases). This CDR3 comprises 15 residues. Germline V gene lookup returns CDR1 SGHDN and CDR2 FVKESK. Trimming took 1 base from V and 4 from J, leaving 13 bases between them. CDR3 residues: CASSQVQGSGTEAFF. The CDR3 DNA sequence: TGTGCCAGCAGCCAAGTACAGGGATCCGGCACTGAAGCTTTCTTT.

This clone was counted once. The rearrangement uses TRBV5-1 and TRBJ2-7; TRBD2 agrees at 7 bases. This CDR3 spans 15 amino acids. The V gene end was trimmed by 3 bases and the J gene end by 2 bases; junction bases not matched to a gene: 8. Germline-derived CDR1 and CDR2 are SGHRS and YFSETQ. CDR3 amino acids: CASSWGASGPYEQYF. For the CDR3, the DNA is TGCGCCAGCAGCTGGGGAGCTAGCGGACCCTACGAGCAGTACTTC.

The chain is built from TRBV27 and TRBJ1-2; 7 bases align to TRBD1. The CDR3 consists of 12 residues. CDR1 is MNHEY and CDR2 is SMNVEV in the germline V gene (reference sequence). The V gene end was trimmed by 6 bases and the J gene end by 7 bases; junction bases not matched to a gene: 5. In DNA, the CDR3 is TGTGCCAGCAGAACAGGGGTGGTTGGCTACACCTTC. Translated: CASRTGVVGYTF.

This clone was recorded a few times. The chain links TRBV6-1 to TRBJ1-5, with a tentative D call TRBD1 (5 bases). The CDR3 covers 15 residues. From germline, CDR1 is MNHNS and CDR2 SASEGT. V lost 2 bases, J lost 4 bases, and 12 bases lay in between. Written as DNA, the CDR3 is TGTGCCAGCAGTGAATTGGCTGCAGGGAATCAGCCCCAGCATTTT. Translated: CASSELAAGNQPQHF.

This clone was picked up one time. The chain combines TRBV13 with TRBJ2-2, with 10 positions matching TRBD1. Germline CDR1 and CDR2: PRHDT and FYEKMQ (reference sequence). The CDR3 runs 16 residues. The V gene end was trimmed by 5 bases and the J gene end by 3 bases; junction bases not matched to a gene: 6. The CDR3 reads CASSHRQGAYTGELFF. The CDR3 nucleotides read TGTGCCAGCAGCCATCGACAGGGGGCTTACACCGGGGAGCTGTTTTTT.

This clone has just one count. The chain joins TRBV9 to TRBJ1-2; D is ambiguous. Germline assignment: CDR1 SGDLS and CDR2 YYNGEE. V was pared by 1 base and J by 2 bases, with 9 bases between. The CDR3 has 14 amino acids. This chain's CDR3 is CASSVSGNNYGYTF. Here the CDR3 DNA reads TGTGCCAGCAGCGTAAGCGGAAACAACTATGGCTACACCTTC.

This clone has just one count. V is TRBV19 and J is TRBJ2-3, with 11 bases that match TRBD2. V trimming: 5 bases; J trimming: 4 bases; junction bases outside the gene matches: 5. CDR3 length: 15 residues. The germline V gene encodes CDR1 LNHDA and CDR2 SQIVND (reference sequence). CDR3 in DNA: TGTGCCAGTAGTCATAGCGGGGGGGCCCCAGATACGCAGTATTTT. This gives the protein CASSHSGGAPDTQYF.

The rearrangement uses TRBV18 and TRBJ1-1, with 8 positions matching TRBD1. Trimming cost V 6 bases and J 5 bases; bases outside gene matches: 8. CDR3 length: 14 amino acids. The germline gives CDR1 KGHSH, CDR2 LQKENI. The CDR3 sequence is CASSPNTGGTEAFF. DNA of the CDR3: TGTGCCAGCTCGCCAAACACAGGGGGGACTGAAGCTTTCTTT. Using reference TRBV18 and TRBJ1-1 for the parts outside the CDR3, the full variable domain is NAGVMQNPRHLVRRRGQEARLRCSPMKGHSHVYWYRQLPEEGLKFMVYLQKENIIDESGMPKERFSAEFPKEGPSILRIQQVVRGDSAAYFCASSPNTGGTEAFFGQGTRLTVV.

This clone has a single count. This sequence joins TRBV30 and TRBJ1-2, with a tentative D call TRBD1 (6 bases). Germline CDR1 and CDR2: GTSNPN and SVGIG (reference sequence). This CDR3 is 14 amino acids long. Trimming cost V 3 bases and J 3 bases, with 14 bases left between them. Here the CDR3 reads CAWRAGGGYYGYTF. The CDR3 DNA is TGTGCCTGGAGGGCGGGAGGGGGGTACTATGGCTACACCTTC.